The 10 T cell receptor beta chains in this list originate from one sample, sequenced in a study of blood T cell repertoires in COVID-19. Produced via immunoSEQ multiplex PCR; TCRdb's table is partial and in-frame only. This sample has a few hundred thousand clones, with approximately 90% found just once. The material sequenced was PBMCs or T cells enriched from blood (not recorded which). The receptor set was obtained from a woman aged 55-70 years in a cohort exposed to, infected with or recovered from COVID-19 (not recorded which).

The V and J genes are TRBV28 and TRBJ1-6; TRBD1 might be the D (5 bases). The CDR3 loop spans 13 amino acids. Germline-derived CDR1 and CDR2 are MDHEN and SYDVKM. V lost 3 bases to trimming and J lost 8 bases, with 8 bases between them. The CDR3 sequence is CASSFTRDSPLHF. The CDR3 DNA reads as TGTGCCAGCAGTTTTACCAGGGATTCACCCCTCCACTTT.

V usage is TRBV28 and J usage is TRBJ1-5, with TRBD1 matching over 9 bases. The CDR3 is made up of 15 amino acids. V dropped 6 bases and J dropped 4; count of bases not matched to a gene: 7. Germline V gene sequence: CDR1 MDHEN, CDR2 SYDVKM. CDR3 in DNA: TGTGCCAGCAGCCCGGGACAGGGTGGAAATCAGCCCCAGCATTTT. Its protein product is CASSPGQGGNQPQHF.

The chain couples TRBV27 to TRBJ2-1, with 7 positions matching TRBD2. CDR3 length: 13 amino acids. J was trimmed by 7 bases and V by 7 bases; bases with no gene match: 7. The germline V gene has CDR1 MNHEY and CDR2 SMNVEV (reference sequence). The CDR3: CASTGEGRNEQFF. Written as DNA, the CDR3 is TGTGCCAGCACGGGGGAGGGCCGGAATGAGCAGTTCTTC.

This chain joins TRBV18 and TRBJ2-1, with 8 bases lining up with TRBD2. The V and J ends lost 5 bases and 1 base, in that order; junction bases with no gene match: 4. This CDR3 has 15 residues. The V gene's germline CDR1 is KGHSH and CDR2 LQKENI. The CDR3 loop reads CASSSLADSYNEQFF. CDR3 nucleotides: TGTGCCAGCTCATCACTAGCGGATTCCTACAATGAGCAGTTCTTC.

The rearrangement links TRBV24-1 to TRBJ2-5, with D tentatively TRBD1 (7 bases). The CDR3 has 17 amino acids. The germline V gene encodes CDR1 KGHDR and CDR2 SFDVKD. Trimming took off 3 bases at V and 0 bases at J, with 16 bases between the two ends. For the CDR3, the DNA is TGTGCCACCAGTGATGGGGGCAGGGGGACTTACCAAGAGACCCAGTACTTC. Protein: CATSDGGRGTYQETQYF.

The gene calls are TRBV4-1 and TRBJ1-5; D gene uncertain. The CDR3 length is 12 residues. Trimming cost V 2 bases and J 5 bases, with 4 bases left between them. Looked up from germline, CDR1 is MGHRA and CDR2 is YSYEKL. The CDR3 coding sequence is TGCGCCAGCAGCCAAATAGATCAGCCCCAGCATTTT. Encoded protein: CASSQIDQPQHF.

V is TRBV11-2 and J is TRBJ1-4; a possible D gene is TRBD1 (5 bases). The CDR3 is made up of 14 amino acids. CDR1 and CDR2 from the germline V gene are SGHAT and FQNNGV. Deletions cut 4 bases from V and 4 bases from J, with 10 bases between. The CDR3 here is CASSSPGINEKLFF. The CDR3 DNA reads TGTGCCAGCAGCTCGCCAGGGATTAATGAAAAACTGTTTTTT.

This clone is a singleton in its sample. The J gene is TRBJ2-6, the V gene TRBV10-3; tentatively, D is TRBD2 (5 bases). Germline V lookup: CDR1 ENHRY, CDR2 SYGVKD. This CDR3 has 16 residues. The V and J ends lost 0 bases and 4 bases respectively, with 10 bases between them. The chain's CDR3 is CAISESWETGANVLTF. The CDR3 region has the DNA TGTGCCATCAGTGAGTCGTGGGAGACCGGGGCCAACGTCCTGACTTTC.

The J gene is TRBJ1-5, the V gene TRBV28; 7 bases map to TRBD1. Unmatched junction bases numbered 7, after V lost 5 bases and J lost 3 bases. Germline V gene data show CDR1 as MDHEN and CDR2 as SYDVKM. The CDR3 contains 15 residues. The CDR3 bases are TGTGCCAGCAGTCCCACCCAGGGGGACAATCAGCCCCAGCATTTT. Encoded protein: CASSPTQGDNQPQHF.

This clone appeared a few times. This sequence joins TRBV24-1 and TRBJ2-1, with 8 bases matching TRBD1. Germline V CDR1 and CDR2: KGHDR, SFDVKD. The V gene end was trimmed by 4 bases and the J gene end by 6 bases; junction bases not matched to a gene: 10. The CDR3 sequence is 16 residues long. The CDR3 here is CATSDADRGYLNEQFF. DNA of the CDR3: TGTGCCACCAGTGACGCTGACAGGGGATATCTCAATGAGCAGTTCTTC.